This is a list of T cell receptor beta chains from one sample in a study of T cells in localized non-small cell lung cancer. The data were produced by immunoSEQ multiplex PCR, yet TCRdb's version contains in-frame clones alone and is incomplete. The table has around 1,500 clones, 39% seen once; the top ten hold around 9.1%. Sequencing used lung tumor tissue, obtained before any cancer treatment. The receptors come from a woman aged 35-75 years with stage I lung adenocarcinoma. The CDR3 runs from the conserved cysteine through the conserved F or W. Fields, in order: D gene, J gene, V gene, clone size, CDR3 protein, CDR3 DNA. A D gene is named only where the DNA matches it firmly. The size of a clone is reported for some rows only, either as once, few or many, or as a class for expanded clones.

>TRBD1|TRBJ1-2|TRBV11-3|.
CASSLTRQGSGDGYTF
TGTGCCAGCAGCCTAACACGACAGGGATCGGGAGATGGCTACACCTTC
>.|TRBJ2-6|TRBV4-1|.
CASSQLQSGANSGANVLTF
TGCGCCAGCAGCCAGCTGCAGTCAGGGGCCAACTCTGGGGCCAACGTCCTGACTTTC
>.|TRBJ2-5|TRBV6-8|few
CASSELDGTQYF
TGTGCCAGCAGCGAGCTCGACGGGACCCAGTACTTC
>.|TRBJ1-2|TRBV1|.
CASSQQRQGFARTF
TGCGCCAGCAGCCAGCAGAGACAGGGGTTCGCTCGCACCTTC
>.|TRBJ1-2|TRBV2|few
CASEEGQQNGYTF
TGTGCCAGCGAGGAGGGGCAACAAAATGGCTACACCTTC
>TRBD1|TRBJ1-2|TRBV6-7|.
CASSFTGDGYTF
TGTGCCAGCAGTTTCACAGGGGATGGCTACACCTTC
>.|TRBJ1-1|TRBV29-1|.
CSVQPGLNTEAFF
TGCAGCGTCCAACCTGGATTGAACACTGAAGCTTTCTTT
>.|TRBJ1-6|TRBV15|.
CATSRDRDLTALHF
TGTGCCACCAGCAGAGATAGGGACTTGACCGCCCTCCACTTT
>.|TRBJ1-2|TRBV19|.
CASRWLNGYTF
TGTGCCAGTCGCTGGTTAAATGGCTACACCTTC
>TRBD2|TRBJ2-1|TRBV9|medium-sized
CASSVDLAGGYNEQFF
TGTGCCAGCAGCGTGGACTTAGCGGGGGGCTACAATGAGCAGTTCTTC
>TRBD2|TRBJ2-3|TRBV11-3|.
CASSSGTRGVTQYF
TGTGCCAGCAGCTCCGGGACTAGGGGTGTTACGCAGTATTTT
>TRBD1|TRBJ1-2|TRBV6-7|few
CASRDTDRGYGYTF
TGTGCCAGCAGAGACACGGACAGGGGGTATGGCTACACCTTC
>.|TRBJ1-1|TRBV6-8|.
CASSFGGGREAFF
TGTGCCAGCAGTTTCGGGGGAGGCCGGGAAGCTTTCTTT
>.|TRBJ1-1|TRBV10-1|.
CARGFNTEAFF
TGCGCCAGGGGGTTTAACACTGAAGCTTTCTTT
>TRBD1|TRBJ1-1|TRBV11-3|large
CASSPGQGNTEAFF
TGTGCCAGCAGCCCCGGACAGGGGAACACTGAAGCTTTCTTT
>TRBD1|TRBJ2-7|TRBV10-2|once
CASSEGGQHEQYF
TGCGCCAGCAGTGAGGGGGGACAGCACGAGCAGTACTTC
>.|TRBJ1-4|TRBV11-3|few
CASSFGLDNEKLFF
TGTGCCAGCAGCTTTGGCTTGGATAATGAAAAACTGTTTTTT
>.|TRBJ1-2|TRBV9|few
CASSVGAGSAIVYTF
TGTGCCAGCAGCGTAGGGGCAGGGAGTGCGATCGTCTACACCTTC
>.|TRBJ1-1|TRBV29-1|.
CSVGTVGTEAFF
TGCAGCGTTGGGACAGTGGGGACTGAAGCTTTCTTT
>.|TRBJ1-5|TRBV30|.
CAWTSSAGQPQHF
TGTGCCTGGACATCCTCGGCCGGCCAGCCCCAGCATTTT
>TRBD1|TRBJ1-2|TRBV11-3|few
CASSLAGTGVYGYTF
TGTGCCAGCAGCTTGGCCGGGACAGGGGTCTATGGCTACACCTTC
>.|TRBJ1-4|TRBV11-3|.
CASSRGGTNEKLFF
TGTGCCAGCAGCCGCGGGGGGACGAATGAAAAACTGTTTTTT
>.|TRBJ2-4|TRBV19|.
CASSGTKNIQYF
TGTGCCAGTAGTGGAACCAAAAACATTCAGTACTTC
>.|TRBJ1-4|TRBV18|.
CASSLYGGASNEKLFF
TGTGCCAGCTCGCTCTACGGGGGCGCGTCTAATGAAAAACTGTTTTTT
>TRBD1|TRBJ2-7|TRBV28|.
CASSLRGTGRNEQYF
TGTGCCAGCAGTTTAAGAGGGACAGGACGAAACGAGCAGTACTTC
>.|TRBJ1-6|TRBV1|few
CASSQDRARQVNSPLHF
TGCGCCAGCAGCCAAGATCGGGCGAGGCAGGTTAATTCACCCCTCCACTTT
>.|TRBJ2-1|TRBV11-3|medium-sized
CASSLGPSQNEQFF
TGTGCCAGCAGCTTAGGGCCCAGCCAGAATGAGCAGTTCTTC
>.|TRBJ2-3|TRBV18|.
CASSATGSTDTQYF
TGTGCCAGCTCAGCAACAGGGAGCACAGATACGCAGTATTTT
>TRBD1|TRBJ1-6|TRBV11-3|medium-sized
CASSHLGTGDYSYNSPLHF
TGTGCCAGCAGCCATTTGGGGACAGGGGACTACTCCTATAATTCACCCCTCCACTTT
>TRBD1|TRBJ1-4|TRBV9|.
CASRKDRGSGEKLFF
TGTGCCAGCAGGAAAGACAGGGGCTCAGGTGAAAAACTGTTTTTT
>.|TRBJ2-1|TRBV11-3|medium-sized
CASSLVDGRYNEQFF
TGTGCCAGCAGCTTAGTTGATGGCAGATACAATGAGCAGTTCTTC
>.|TRBJ1-6|TRBV1|few
CVSSQDPWGRDNSPLHF
TGCGTCAGCAGCCAAGATCCATGGGGGAGGGATAATTCACCCCTCCACTTT
>.|TRBJ2-3|TRBV11-3|medium-sized
CASSFSWGGTDTQYF
TGTGCCAGCAGCTTTTCCTGGGGCGGCACAGATACGCAGTATTTT
>.|TRBJ1-4|TRBV6-8|few
CASRAGGGDEKLFF
TGTGCCAGCAGAGCCGGAGGGGGGGACGAAAAACTGTTTTTT
>.|TRBJ2-7|TRBV15|.
CATSRVIEPTPYEQYF
TGTGCCACCAGCAGAGTTATTGAGCCCACGCCCTACGAGCAGTACTTC
>.|TRBJ1-1|TRBV30|.
CAWSVGRGTEAFF
TGTGCCTGGAGTGTAGGGCGGGGCACTGAAGCTTTCTTT
>TRBD2|TRBJ2-5|TRBV15|.
CATSGGGSQETQYF
TGTGCCACCAGTGGCGGGGGGAGCCAAGAGACCCAGTACTTC
>.|TRBJ2-3|TRBV9|few
CASSALGTPTDTQYF
TGTGCCAGCAGCGCCCTAGGTACCCCCACAGATACGCAGTATTTT
>TRBD1|TRBJ2-2|TRBV6-8|.
CASRRTGVGELFF
TGTGCCAGCAGGAGGACAGGAGTTGGGGAGCTGTTTTTT
>TRBD2|TRBJ2-1|TRBV19|.
CASTAGTSGGHNEQFF
TGTGCCAGTACCGCTGGGACTAGCGGGGGCCACAATGAGCAGTTCTTC
>TRBD1|TRBJ2-3|TRBV19|.
CASMDRGSGTDTQYF
TGTGCCAGTATGGACAGGGGCTCAGGCACAGATACGCAGTATTTT
>TRBD1|TRBJ2-5|TRBV9|large
CASEGQGGQTQYF
TGTGCCAGCGAAGGACAGGGCGGCCAGACCCAGTACTTC
>TRBD1|TRBJ1-2|TRBV29-1|.
CSVRGQGETNYGYTF
TGCAGCGTACGGGGACAGGGGGAAACTAACTATGGCTACACCTTC
>.|TRBJ1-2|TRBV12-5|.
CASKSPRAYGYTF
TGTGCCAGCAAAAGCCCTAGGGCGTATGGCTACACCTTC
>.|TRBJ1-5|TRBV19|.
CASSIWGMADQPQHF
TGTGCCAGTAGTATATGGGGAATGGCTGATCAGCCCCAGCATTTT
>.|TRBJ2-7|TRBV9|.
CASSVVPGSYEQYF
TGTGCCAGCAGCGTAGTCCCGGGAAGCTACGAGCAGTACTTC
>.|TRBJ1-1|TRBV29-1|few
CSVESGGDTEAFF
TGCAGCGTTGAATCTGGAGGGGACACTGAAGCTTTCTTT